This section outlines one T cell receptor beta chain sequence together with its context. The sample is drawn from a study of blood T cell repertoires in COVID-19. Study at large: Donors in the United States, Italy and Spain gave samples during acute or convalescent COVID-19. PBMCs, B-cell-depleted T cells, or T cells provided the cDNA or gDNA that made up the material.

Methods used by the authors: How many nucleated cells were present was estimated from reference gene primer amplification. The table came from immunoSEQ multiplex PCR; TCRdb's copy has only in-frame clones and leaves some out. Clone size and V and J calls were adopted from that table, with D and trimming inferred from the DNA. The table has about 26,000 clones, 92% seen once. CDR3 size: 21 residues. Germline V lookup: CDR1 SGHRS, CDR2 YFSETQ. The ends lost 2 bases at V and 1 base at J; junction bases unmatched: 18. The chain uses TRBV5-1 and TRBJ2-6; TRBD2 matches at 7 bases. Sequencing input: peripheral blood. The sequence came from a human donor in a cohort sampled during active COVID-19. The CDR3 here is CASSFAPLPSGGGSGANVLTF. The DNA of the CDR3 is TGCGCCAGCAGCTTCGCCCCCTTGCCGAGTGGGGGAGGGTCTGGGGCCAACGTCCTGACTTTC.